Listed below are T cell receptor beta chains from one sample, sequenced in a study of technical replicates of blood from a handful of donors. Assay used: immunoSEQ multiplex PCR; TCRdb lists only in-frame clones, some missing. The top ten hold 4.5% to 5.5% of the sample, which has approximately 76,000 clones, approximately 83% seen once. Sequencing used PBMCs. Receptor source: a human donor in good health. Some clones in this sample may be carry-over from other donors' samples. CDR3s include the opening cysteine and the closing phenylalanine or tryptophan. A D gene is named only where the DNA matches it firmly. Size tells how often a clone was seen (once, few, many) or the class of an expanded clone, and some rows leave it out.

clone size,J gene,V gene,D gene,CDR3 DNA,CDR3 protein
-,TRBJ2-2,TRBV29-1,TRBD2,TGCAGCGTTGAACCCCTCGCGGGGGACACCGGGGAGCTGTTTTTT,CSVEPLAGDTGELFF
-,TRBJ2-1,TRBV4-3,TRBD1,TGCGCCAGCAGCCTCACCGGGACAGGGGGCAATGAGCAGTTCTTC,CASSLTGTGGNEQFF
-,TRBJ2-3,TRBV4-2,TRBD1,TGTGCCAGCAGTCCGGTCAGGGGGGATACGCAGTATTTT,CASSPVRGDTQYF
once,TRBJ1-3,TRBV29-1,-,TGCAGCGTTGACGGGGTCTCCGGAAACACCATATATTTT,CSVDGVSGNTIYF
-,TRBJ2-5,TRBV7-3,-,TGTGCCAGGGGCGTAGAGACCCAGTACTTC,CARGVETQYF
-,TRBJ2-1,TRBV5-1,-,TGCGCCAGCAGCGCTGACAGGAATGAGTTCTTC,CASSADRNEFF
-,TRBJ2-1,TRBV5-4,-,TGTGCCAGCAGCACCTCCCCGGGGGCCTACAATGAGCAGTTCTTC,CASSTSPGAYNEQFF
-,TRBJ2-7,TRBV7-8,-,TGTGCCAGCAGCCGTCAGGGGTACGAGCAGTACTTC,CASSRQGYEQYF
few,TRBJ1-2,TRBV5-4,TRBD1,TGTGCCAGCAGACGGACCGGGACAGGGTCCTATGGCTACACCTTC,CASRRTGTGSYGYTF
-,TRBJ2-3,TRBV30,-,TGTGCCTGCCGGACTCTGGGAGGCACAGATACGCAGTATTTT,CACRTLGGTDTQYF
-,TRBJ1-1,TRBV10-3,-,TGTGCCATCAGTGAGTATGAAGAGACTGAAGCTTTCTTT,CAISEYEETEAFF
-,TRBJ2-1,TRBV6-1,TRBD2,TGTGCCAGCAGTGAATCTAGCGGGGGGTCCTACAATGAGCAGTTCTTC,CASSESSGGSYNEQFF
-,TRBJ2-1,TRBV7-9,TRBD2,TGTGCCAGCAGCCCAGCCGGGACTAGCGGACACAATGAGCAGTTCTTC,CASSPAGTSGHNEQFF
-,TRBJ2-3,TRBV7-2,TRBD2,TGTGCCAGCAGCTCCGGTTTAGCGGGCATCACAGATACGCAGTATTTT,CASSSGLAGITDTQYF
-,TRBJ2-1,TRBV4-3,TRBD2,TGCGCCAGCAGCCAAGGGACTAGCGGGAGGACAAGGGAGCAGTTCTTC,CASSQGTSGRTREQFF
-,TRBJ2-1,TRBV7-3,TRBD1,TGTGCCAGCAGCCCCAGGGGGCCCCGGAATGAGCAGTTCTTC,CASSPRGPRNEQFF
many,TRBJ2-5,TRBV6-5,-,TGTGCCAGCAGTTACTCGCAGGGTGTAAAGACCCAGTACTTC,CASSYSQGVKTQYF
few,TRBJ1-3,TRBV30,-,TGTGCCTGGAAACAGGCCCGCTCTGGAAACACCATATATTTT,CAWKQARSGNTIYF
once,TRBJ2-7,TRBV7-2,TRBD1,TGTGCCAGCAGCTCCTGGCCCGACAGGGGGTCTCACGAGCAGTACTTC,CASSSWPDRGSHEQYF
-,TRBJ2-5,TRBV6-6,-,TGTGCCAGCAGTCCCGGGTCCCCGGGAGAGACCCAGTACTTC,CASSPGSPGETQYF
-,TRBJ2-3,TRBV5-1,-,TGCGCCAGCAGGTTCGGGGGGCCAGGAGATACGCAGTATTTT,CASRFGGPGDTQYF
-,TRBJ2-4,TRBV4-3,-,TGCGCCAGCAGCCAAGGAATTAGTCAAAACATTCAGTACTTC,CASSQGISQNIQYF
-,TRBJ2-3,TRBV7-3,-,TGTGCCAGCAACCTGGGGGGGCACACAGATACGCAGTATTTT,CASNLGGHTDTQYF
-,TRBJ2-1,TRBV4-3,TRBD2,TGCGCCAGCAGCCAAGATTGGCGACTAGCGGGATCGGGCGGCGAGCAGTTCTTC,CASSQDWRLAGSGGEQFF
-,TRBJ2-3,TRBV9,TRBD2,TGTGCCAGCAGCGTAGTTCTAACTAGCGGTGTGGTGTATTTT,CASSVVLTSGVVYF
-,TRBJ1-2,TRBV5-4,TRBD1,TGTGCCAGCAGCGGGACGGACAGGGCGAAAGGCTACACCTTC,CASSGTDRAKGYTF
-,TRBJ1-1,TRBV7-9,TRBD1,TGTGCCAGCAGCTTCGGGGACAGCCGCACTGAAGCTTTCTTT,CASSFGDSRTEAFF
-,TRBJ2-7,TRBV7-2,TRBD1,TGTGCCAGCAGCCCAGAGGGACAGGGTACCTACGAGCAGTACTTC,CASSPEGQGTYEQYF
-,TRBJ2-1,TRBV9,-,TGTGCCAGCAGCGGGGGGACAAATGAGCAGTTCTTC,CASSGGTNEQFF
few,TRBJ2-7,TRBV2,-,TGTGCCAGCACCTCAGGTGGCTCCCGCTCCTACGAGCAGTACTTC,CASTSGGSRSYEQYF
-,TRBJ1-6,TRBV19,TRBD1,TGTGCCAGTAGGAAATCCGGGACAGGGGGGAGTTATTCACCCCTCCACTTT,CASRKSGTGGSYSPLHF
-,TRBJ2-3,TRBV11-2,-,TGTGCCAGCAGCTTAGGCACAGTAACTAGCACAGATACGCAGTATTTT,CASSLGTVTSTDTQYF
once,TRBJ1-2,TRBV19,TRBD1,TGTGCCAGCTGGGACAGGTCTCTCTATGGCTACACCTTC,CASWDRSLYGYTF
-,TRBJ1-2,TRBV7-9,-,TGTGCCAGCAGCCCTGCAGTCTACTATGGCTACACCTTC,CASSPAVYYGYTF
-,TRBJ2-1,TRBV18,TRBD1,TGTGCCAGCTCACGGCAGGGACAGTACAATGAGCAGTTCTTC,CASSRQGQYNEQFF
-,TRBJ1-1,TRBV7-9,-,TGTGCCAGCAGCCAGATGGGAGGAAACGCTGAAGCTTTCTTT,CASSQMGGNAEAFF
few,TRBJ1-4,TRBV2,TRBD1,TGTGCCAGCAAGTCTGGACAGGGGAGTGAAAAACTGTTTTTT,CASKSGQGSEKLFF
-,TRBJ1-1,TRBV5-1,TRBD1,TGCGCCAGCAGGGGACAGCCCAACACTGAAGCTTTCTTT,CASRGQPNTEAFF
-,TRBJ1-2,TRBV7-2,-,TGTGCCAGCAGCTTCGACAGTTATCTGGGATATGGCTACACCTTC,CASSFDSYLGYGYTF
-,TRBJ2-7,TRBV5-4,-,TGTGCCAGCAGCAGCCCACGCGACGGGATCTACGAGCAGTACTTC,CASSSPRDGIYEQYF
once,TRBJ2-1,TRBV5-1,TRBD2,TGCGCCAGCTCCGGTGGGGAGGGACGGGGTGAGCAGTTCTTC,CASSGGEGRGEQFF
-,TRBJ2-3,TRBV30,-,TGTGCCTGGAGTGACCTAGCCCTGTCCACAGATACGCAGTATTTT,CAWSDLALSTDTQYF
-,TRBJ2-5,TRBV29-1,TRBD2,TGCAGTGGATCGGGAGGGGGAAAGACCCAGTACTTC,CSGSGGGKTQYF
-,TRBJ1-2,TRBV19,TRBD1,TGTGCCAGTAGTATAGATAACAGGGGAAGGTATGGCTACACCTTC,CASSIDNRGRYGYTF